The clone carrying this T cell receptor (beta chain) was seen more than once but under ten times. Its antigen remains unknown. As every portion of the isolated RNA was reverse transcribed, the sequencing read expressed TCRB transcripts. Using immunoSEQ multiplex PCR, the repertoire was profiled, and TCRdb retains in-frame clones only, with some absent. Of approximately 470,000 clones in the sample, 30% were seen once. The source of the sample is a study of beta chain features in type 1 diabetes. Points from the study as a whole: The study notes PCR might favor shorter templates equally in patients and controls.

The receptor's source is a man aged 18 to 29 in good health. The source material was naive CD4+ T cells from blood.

The CDR3 DNA sequence: TGTGCCAGCAGTGAAGAGGGAGGAGGGAACTATGGCTACACCTTC. Translation gives CASSEEGGGNYGYTF. V gene TRBV2 combines with J gene TRBJ1-2; D gene ambiguous. Trimming took 1 base from V and 2 from J, leaving 11 bases between them. Germline V gene data show CDR1 as SNHLY and CDR2 as FYNNEI. This CDR3 region has 15 residues.